This TCR beta chain originates from a study of blood T cell repertoires in COVID-19. Data came from immunoSEQ multiplex PCR; TCRdb stores just in-frame clones and leaves some out. The sample carries about 240,000 clones, around nine tenths recorded once. The length of the CDR3 is 17 residues. CDR1 SNHLY and CDR2 FYNNEI come from the germline V gene. Trimming left V 5 bases short and J 4 bases short, with 21 bases between. This TCR derives from a man in his forties or fifties who had recovered from COVID-19. The chain links TRBV2 to TRBJ1-5; D may be TRBD1 (5 bases). The sample comprised PBMCs or T cells enriched from blood (not recorded which). The CDR3 bases are TGTGCCAGCAGTAGAAAAGGCAGGGAAGCCCGAAATCAGCCCCAGCATTTT. Protein product: CASSRKGREARNQPQHF.